This TCR beta chain came from a study of human T cells and chemical hapten exposure. Study-level information: Patch tests applied 0.01% DPC to the upper back, read at 6 days.

Noted time point: patch test 1, 2 weeks after DPC sensitization. Described treatment: therapeutic diphenylcyclopropenone sensitization with weekly scalp DPC. Study-wide points: Sensitizing with DPC caused no change in TCRs above 1 in 1000 frequency. Positively correlated with patch test score were the counts of PT1 expanded TCRs.

This clonotype occurred a few times. As yet, its antigen is unknown. The library put unique molecular identifiers onto individual cDNA molecules. TCRdb called the RACE reads again in MiXCR, with one record for every CDR3 protein. The data hold 75,000 to 100,000 distinct CDR3 sequences, with around 11% observed a single time. This CDR3 comprises 14 residues. Germline CDR1 SGHDT, CDR2 YYEEEE. The J segment lost 12 bases and the V segment lost 0 bases, leaving 9 bases of the junction unmatched. The sequence was obtained from a woman aged 40-49 years with alopecia areata. Some clones in this sample may be carry-over from other donors' samples. The specimen comprised whole blood, sampled in connection with sensitization to the hapten diphenylcyclopropenone (DPC). V gene TRBV5-6 combines with J gene TRBJ2-3; 8 bases line up with TRBD2. CDR3 in DNA: TGTGCCAGCAGCTTGGCCTGGGAGCGGGAGCTTCAGTATTTT. It specifies CASSLAWERELQYF.